This T cell receptor beta chain was recovered during a study of cytotoxic CD8 clonotypes in ibrutinib-treated CLL. Study-level background: With a range of 6 to 36, the median treatment time before response samples were taken was roughly 12 months.

Study-level points and caveats: Timing of sampling differed between sustained-remission and progressing patients. Baseline values of clonality outstripped age-matched healthy donors and followed circulating CD8+ T-cell counts.

Profiled with immunoSEQ multiplex PCR; TCRdb holds only in-frame clones, not every one. The repertoire holds about 300,000 clones, with 67% as singletons. Trimming removed 5 bases from V and 3 bases from J; junction bases left unmatched: 8. The germline V gene has CDR1 SGHVS and CDR2 FNYEAQ. The CDR3 contains 15 residues. The sample holds a few counts of this clone. Its antigen is still unknown. Extraction of around 1.9 micrograms of genomic DNA from cryopreserved PBMCs supplied material for TCR beta libraries. The rearrangement uses TRBV7-6 and TRBJ1-2; 8 bases match TRBD1. The sequencing used PBMCs, collected after 36 months of ibrutinib treatment. This clonotype was obtained from a human donor with chronic lymphocytic leukemia. The CDR3 is CASSPRTGLHYGYTF. The CDR3 nucleotides read TGTGCCAGCAGCCCAAGGACAGGGCTTCACTATGGCTACACCTTC.